These 13 T cell receptor beta chains came from one sample sequenced in a study of Graves' ophthalmopathy and Graves' hyperthyroidism. RNA transcripts were the source from which TCR beta CDR3 regions were amplified. An opening RT-PCR round employed HTBI primers and preceded a second-round multiplex PCR. MiXCR, run by TCRdb on the multiplex PCR reads, gives a single entry per CDR3 protein. The sample holds about 240,000 distinct CDR3 sequences, around 42% seen once. Sequenced input: peripheral blood. The receptors come from an adult man with Graves' ophthalmopathy.

V is TRBV20-1 and J is TRBJ2-5, with 10 bases lining up with TRBD2. The length of the CDR3 is 13 residues. Germline V gives CDR1 DFQATT, CDR2 SNEGSKA (reference sequence). V gave up 6 bases and J gave up 11 bases; unmatched junction bases: 12. This CDR3 reads CSARGLAINEQYF. In DNA, the CDR3 is TGCAGTGCCAGGGGACTAGCGATAAATGAGCAGTACTTC.

The J gene is TRBJ1-3, the V gene TRBV29-1; 7 positions match TRBD1. The CDR3 is made up of 15 amino acids. CDR1 SQVTM and CDR2 ANQGSEA come from the germline V gene. Unmatched junction bases numbered 12, after V lost 7 bases and J lost 3 bases. The DNA for the CDR3 is TGCAGCGCACGAGATAGACAGGGTAGTGGAAACACCATATATTTT. Translation gives CSARDRQGSGNTIYF.

In its sample, this clonotype was seen once. The chain couples TRBV29-1 to TRBJ1-5; D uncertain. Germline V gives CDR1 SQVTM, CDR2 ANQGSEA. V was trimmed by 8 bases and J by 4 bases, leaving 12 bases between them. The CDR3 sequence is 12 residues long. The CDR3 nucleotides are TGCAGCAGTTTATGGGTAAATCAGCCCCAGCATTTT. Residues: CSSLWVNQPQHF. Looking up the rest from reference TRBV29-1 and TRBJ1-5 gives the full variable domain: SAVISQKPSRDICQRGTSLTIQCQVDSQVTMMFWYRQQPGQSLTLIATANQGSEATYESGFVIDKFPISRPNLTFSTLTVSNMSPEDSSIYLCSSLWVNQPQHFGDGTRLSIL.

The chain joins TRBV7-2 to TRBJ2-7; D remains unclear. This CDR3 contains 13 residues. The V and J ends lost 5 bases and 6 bases respectively, with 14 bases between them. Per germline, CDR1 SGHTA and CDR2 FQGNSA. In DNA, the CDR3 is TGTGCCAGCAGCAAACTTTTAGGCGCCGAGCAGTACTTC. Translated, it gives CASSKLLGAEQYF.

The V call is TRBV2, the J call TRBJ2-7, with 11 bases identical to TRBD2. This CDR3 contains 16 residues. Germline trimming cut 8 bases from V and 2 bases from J; bases unmatched to any gene: 11. CDR1 and CDR2 (germline): SNHLY, FYNNEI. CDR3 region: CASAVFPGLAAYEQYF. CDR3 nucleotide sequence: TGTGCCAGCGCGGTTTTTCCGGGACTAGCGGCCTACGAGCAGTACTTC. The full variable domain, its missing parts supplied by reference TRBV2 and TRBJ2-7, is EPEVTQTPSHQVTQMGQEVILRCVPISNHLYFYWYRQILGQKVEFLVSFYNNEISEKSEIFDDQFSVERPDGSNFTLKIRSTKLEDSAMYFCASAVFPGLAAYEQYFGPGTRLTVT.

This clonotype was picked up a small number of times. The V call is TRBV5-1, the J call TRBJ1-3; D remains unclear. V was shortened by 9 bases and J by 3 bases, with 7 bases between the two germline ends. The CDR3 totals 11 residues. CDR1 is SGHRS and CDR2 is YFSETQ in the germline V gene. The CDR3 nucleotides read TGCGCCATCACTGTTGGAAACACCATATATTTT. Encoded protein: CAITVGNTIYF.

Worth noting for this clonotype: Relative to the germline gene, one junction end is altered; a read error may explain this. The chain links TRBV25-1 to TRBJ1-2; D possibly corresponds to TRBD1 (5 bases). Germline CDR1 MGHDK, CDR2 SYGVNS. The CDR3 runs 14 residues. CDR3 nucleotides: TGTGCCAGCAGCGCACCCCAGCGGGGGGTCCCTCTTGACTTC. Translating it yields CASSAPQRGVPLDF.

A few counts support this clonotype. V usage is TRBV6-4 and J usage is TRBJ1-2; TRBD1 is a possible D gene (5 bases). The V and J ends lost 0 bases and 4 bases respectively, with 6 bases between them. Germline CDR1 MRHNA, CDR2 SNTAGT. CDR3 length: 13 amino acids. CDR3 DNA sequence: TGTGCCAGCAGTGACTCCGGGACCTATGGCTACACCTTC. It yields the protein CASSDSGTYGYTF.

The rearrangement joins TRBV5-1 to TRBJ2-7; TRBD2 might be the D (6 bases). This CDR3 is 13 amino acids long. Trimming pared 4 bases from V and 7 bases from J, leaving 15 bases between. In germline, CDR1 is SGHRS, CDR2 YFSETQ. The CDR3 sequence: CASSDGLTGEQYF. In DNA form, the CDR3 reads TGCGCCAGCAGCGACGGACTAACGGGTGAGCAGTACTTC.

V usage is TRBV9 and J usage is TRBJ1-6; D remains ambiguous. The CDR3 is made up of 15 amino acids. V lost 5 bases to trimming and J lost 1 base, with 10 bases between them. Germline V gives CDR1 SGDLS, CDR2 YYNGEE. The CDR3, as DNA: TGTGCCAGCAGTGTTTCCGCTTCCTATAATTCACCCCTCCACTTT. It translates to CASSVSASYNSPLHF. The full variable domain, completed using reference TRBV9 and TRBJ1-6, is DSGVTQTPKHLITATGQRVTLRCSPRSGDLSVYWYQQSLDQGLQFLIQYYNGEERAKGNILERFSAQQFPDLHSELNLSSLELGDSALYFCASSVSASYNSPLHFGNGTRLTVT.

The rearrangement uses TRBV20-1 and TRBJ1-2; D uncertain. In germline, CDR1 is DFQATT, CDR2 SNEGSKA (reference sequence). This CDR3 has 10 residues. Trimming shortened V by 6 bases and J by 6 bases, and 8 bases separated the two germline ends. Here the CDR3 reads CSANSNGYTF. The CDR3 nucleotides are TGCAGTGCAAACAGCAATGGCTACACCTTC.

This clonotype was detected once. A read error may explain this, as a much larger clone is one base away. The V and J genes are TRBV25-1 and TRBJ1-1, with D perhaps TRBD1 (5 bases). Trimming pared 0 bases from V and 4 bases from J, leaving 12 bases between. The CDR3 is made up of 15 amino acids. CDR1 and CDR2 from the germline V gene are MGHDK and SYGVNS. The DNA for the CDR3 is TGTGCCAGCAGTGAATATATAGGGGAACCCACTGAAGCTTTCTTT. This gives the protein CASSEYIGEPTEAFF.

About this clonotype itself: A much larger clone differs by one base, so this may be a read error. This CDR3 is CASSPGTETYEQYF. CDR3 DNA: TGTGCCAGCAGCCCCGGGACAGAGACCTACGAGCAGTACTTC. The chain employs TRBV12-3 or TRBV12-4 and TRBJ2-7; 7 nucleotides agree with TRBD1. J lost 2 bases, V lost 6 bases, and 7 bases had no gene match. This CDR3 region has 14 residues.